This T cell receptor (beta chain) was sequenced for a study of T cells after yellow fever vaccination. Study-wide points: The CD4 compartment and the CD8 compartment contained a small share of clonotypes in common. The study noted that FACS-sorted repertoires could contain abundant clonotypes contaminating from the bulk population.

CDR1 and CDR2 (germline): SEHNR, FQNEAQ (reference sequence). CDR3 length: 14 amino acids. V shed 5 bases and J 2 bases; nucleotides not matched to a gene: 6. This clonotype has at least ten counts. The antigen remains unidentified. The authors made TCR cDNA by 5'RACE template switching, adding a universal primer site and UMIs. TCRdb re-derived calls from the 5' RACE reads in MiXCR, one entry per CDR3 protein. This table has over 70,000 distinct CDR3 sequences, 7.5% to 9% appearing once. Sequencing was performed on CD8+ T cells sorted from PBMCs, taken on the day of the yellow fever booster vaccination. The sequence derives from a man younger than 40 who received the YFV17D yellow fever vaccine. The chain carries TRBV7-9 and TRBJ2-7; 7 bases fit TRBD2. The CDR3 region is CASSQAGKTYEQYF. CDR3 in DNA: TGTGCCAGCAGCCAAGCGGGGAAGACCTACGAGCAGTACTTC. Drawing the rest from reference TRBV7-9 and TRBJ2-7, the complete variable domain is DTGVSQNPRHKITKRGQNVTFRCDPISEHNRLYWYRQTLGQGPEFLTYFQNEAQLEKSRLLSDRFSAERPKGSFSTLEIQRTEQGDSAMYLCASSQAGKTYEQYFGPGTRLTVT.